This TCR beta chain was observed in a study of cytomegalovirus exposure and HLA in healthy donors. The PCR made use of 60 Vbeta and 13 Jbeta primers. Assay used: immunoSEQ multiplex PCR; TCRdb lists only in-frame clones, some missing. The sample has roughly 140,000 clones, about 80% seen once. With respect to this clone: Antigen: not known.

The CDR3 is made up of 15 amino acids. With V trimmed by 7 bases and J by 4 bases, 7 bases remained unmatched. The germline V gene encodes CDR1 LNHNV and CDR2 YYDKDF (reference sequence). Points from the study as a whole: A later analysis linked a missense variant in DCLRE1C to the trimming of TCR beta V and J genes. Several of the most significant clusters appeared, in a later analysis, to be linked to common viral pathogens. Upon later analysis, TCR association rates were observed to vary by HLA locus, being highest for DRB1 and lowest for HLA-C.

The receptor was isolated from a female donor in good health and CMV-seronegative. The V and J genes are TRBV15 and TRBJ2-3, with 11 bases that match TRBD1. Material for sequencing was PBMCs. The CDR3 reads CATKAPGQGADTQYF. The DNA for the CDR3 is TGTGCCACCAAAGCTCCGGGACAGGGGGCAGATACGCAGTATTTT.